These 9 T cell receptor beta chains were sequenced from one sample in a study of OX40 agonist ivuxolimab in advanced cancers. TCRdb's table, derived via immunoSEQ multiplex PCR, lists solely in-frame clones and lacks some. The table has roughly 71,000 clones, roughly 80% seen once. This material consisted of CD4+ or CD8+ T cells sorted from blood, taken in a trial of the OX40 agonist ivuxolimab. Every receptor here comes from an adult with an advanced solid tumor such as melanoma, head and neck, liver or kidney cancer.

CDR3 sequence: CASNPASGSYEQYF. In DNA, the CDR3 is TGCGCCAGCAATCCGGCTAGCGGGAGCTATGAGCAGTACTTC. The V call is TRBV10-2, the J call TRBJ2-7, with 10 bases matching TRBD2. Germline lookup yields CDR1 WSHSY and CDR2 SAAADI. Germline trimming cut 7 bases from V and 7 bases from J; bases unmatched to any gene: 10. The CDR3 length is 14 residues.

The V gene is TRBV14, the J gene TRBJ2-7; possible D gene TRBD2, 5 bases. V was trimmed by 4 bases and J by 2 bases, leaving 15 bases between them. This CDR3 is built from 15 residues. In germline, CDR1 is SGHDN, CDR2 FVKESK. The chain's CDR3 is CASSPSRGLTYEQYF. The CDR3 DNA follows: TGTGCCAGCAGCCCTAGCCGCGGGCTCACCTACGAGCAGTACTTC.

The rearrangement uses TRBV5-6 and TRBJ1-5; D is ambiguous. The germline CDR1 and CDR2 sequences are SGHDT and YYEEEE. Trimming stripped 2 bases from V and 6 bases from J, with 9 bases between. This CDR3 is built from 13 residues. CDR3 bases: TGTGCCAGCAGCTTATCCGGGGTTCAGCCCCAGCATTTT. The encoded protein is CASSLSGVQPQHF.

The chain links TRBV6-4 to TRBJ2-1, with 8 bases aligning to TRBD2. Losses at the gene ends were 4 bases for V and 5 bases for J; bases not matched to a gene: 4. The CDR3 is made up of 14 amino acids. Germline V gives CDR1 MRHNA, CDR2 SNTAGT. The CDR3: CASSVTGGDNEQFF. The DNA for the CDR3 is TGTGCCAGCAGTGTAACGGGAGGGGACAATGAGCAGTTCTTC.

Note on this clone: This same CDR3 is encoded by further DNA sequences in the sample. The chain combines TRBV2 with TRBJ1-2; maybe TRBD1 (5 bases). CDR3 length: 13 amino acids. In germline, CDR1 is SNHLY, CDR2 FYNNEI. The germline V and J ends were trimmed by 2 bases and 2 bases, with 6 bases remaining between them. In DNA, the CDR3 is TGTGCCAGCAGTGAACAGGGAAACTATGGCTACACCTTC. This gives the protein CASSEQGNYGYTF.

The CDR3 is CASSQVKAGGPYEQYF. For the CDR3, the DNA is TGTGCCAGCAGCCAAGTTAAAGCGGGAGGGCCGTACGAGCAGTACTTC. The chain couples TRBV14 to TRBJ2-7, with TRBD2 matching 10 bases. J was trimmed by 4 bases and V by 1 base; bases with no gene match: 7. Germline CDR1 SGHDN, CDR2 FVKESK. The CDR3 has 16 residues.

The chain links TRBV5-1 to TRBJ1-2; D uncertain. The V end lost 4 bases, the J end lost 2 bases, and 12 bases lay between the germline ends. Germline values: CDR1 SGHRS, CDR2 YFSETQ. The CDR3 consists of 14 residues. The CDR3 region has the DNA TGCGCCAGCAGCCCCGAGACGGGGAACTATGGCTACACCTTC. Its protein product is CASSPETGNYGYTF.

The chain has TRBV11-3 and TRBJ1-3; D gene unclear. The CDR3 covers 15 residues. Deletions cut 0 bases from V and 2 bases from J, with 8 bases between. Germline values: CDR1 SGHNT, CDR2 YENEEA. The CDR3 sequence: CASSLEVYPGNTIYF. The CDR3 DNA is TGTGCCAGCAGCTTAGAAGTCTATCCTGGAAACACCATATATTTT.

V and J are TRBV19 and TRBJ1-4, with 9 bases lining up with TRBD1. From germline, CDR1 is LNHDA and CDR2 SQIVND (reference sequence). There are 14 residues in the CDR3. V was clipped by 3 bases and J by 8 bases; unmatched bases: 4. The CDR3 DNA follows: TGTGCCAGTAGTATGGGACAGGGAGAAGAAAAACTGTTTTTT. Its translation: CASSMGQGEEKLFF.